This T cell receptor (beta chain) came from a study of blood T cell repertoires in COVID-19. Trimming took 5 bases from V and 1 from J; bases not matched to a gene: 5. CDR3 length equals 15 residues. CDR1 is SGHRS, CDR2 YFSETQ, per germline. Authors' methods: For nucleated cells, counts were estimated from reference gene primer amplification. The data were produced by immunoSEQ multiplex PCR, yet TCRdb's version contains in-frame clones alone and is incomplete. Clone size and the V and J calls come from that table; the DNA yielded D and trimming. The sample lists over 250,000 clones, around 88% seen once, with about an eighth in the top ten.

This clonotype originated in a woman between 65 and 79 years old with COVID-19, enrolled during active disease. The sample was peripheral blood. This chain joins TRBV5-1 and TRBJ2-7, with TRBD1 matching 11 bases. Here the CDR3 DNA reads TGCGCCAGCAGTACAGGGACAGGGGGTTCCTACGAGCAGTACTTC. It specifies CASSTGTGGSYEQYF.